This TCR beta chain derives from a study of blood T cell repertoires in COVID-19 (TCRdb year 2020). Regarding the study in general: Samples covering the acute and convalescent phases of COVID-19 were provided by collaborators in the United States, Italy and Spain. HLA class I and class II types, where available, came from metadata supplied by the sample provider rather than from assay-based typing. Sample metadata almost always included a de-identified subject ID, COVID-19 status, age in years and sex. The prospective study material was composed of cDNA or gDNA derived from T cells, B-cell-depleted T cells, or PBMCs. The dataset comprised deeply sampled blood TCRbeta repertoires from subjects exposed to, actively infected with, or recovered from COVID-19. A freely available public database, intended as a resource for researchers studying the immune response to SARS-CoV-2, is where the repertoires were released. The samples were drawn from two sources: the first 160 participants of the ongoing ImmuneRACE study, and 1,254 subjects contributed by 6 global collaborators.

Turning to this clone: Its specific antigen is unknown. Base qualities were left out, and no much larger clone turns up one base away.

The immunoSEQ Assay, a bias-controlled multiplex PCR, was used to amplify TCRbeta CDR3 regions from genomic DNA. The authors processed their data as follows. The number of nucleated cells in each sample was estimated from the amplification of reference gene primers within the assay. Sequence reads were collapsed and filtered to measure the absolute abundance of every unique TCRbeta CDR3 rearrangement. For each sample, productive Simpson clonality was calculated as the square root of Simpson's diversity index over productive rearrangements. As stored in TCRdb, this immuneACCESS dataset retains in-frame rearrangements with V and J assigned. A fraction of the clones does not appear; measured against another copy, unresolved V genes explain less than half of the discrepancy, and the remainder lacks a known reason. Clonal size and the V and J genes are those of that table, whereas D and trimming came from the DNA. The sample includes about 130,000 clones, with roughly 77% observed a single time. Jointly, the top ten make up 5% of the sample.

Paper-wide results and their limitations: How much clinical and demographic metadata was included differed by source and by participant, and the metadata was provided uncurated.

One collaborating source in Seattle enrolled patients during active infection and followed them longitudinally through the course of disease. Each collaborating institution followed its own protocols to collect whole blood in K2EDTA tubes. For TCRbeta analysis, collaborators shipped samples in one of three forms: frozen whole blood, isolated PBMCs, or DNA extracted from either of those sample types. From the cysteine through the phenylalanine, the CDR3 covers 16 amino acids. Left in the record is the CDR3 DNA by itself, 48 bases read in frame from the first base. CDR1 and CDR2, looked up from the germline V gene, are SGHTA and FQGNSA. Ends trimmed: V by 1 base, J by 5 bases; bases unmatched to a gene: 9.

This clonotype originated in a woman aged 70-85 years with COVID-19, enrolled during active disease. Sequenced material: peripheral blood. The V gene is TRBV7-2 and the J gene is TRBJ2-5, and TRBD2 aligns with 8 junction nucleotides. The sequence in DNA is TGTGCCAGCAGCTTAGGGGCCCCGGGGGGGGGTGAGACCCAGTACTTC. Translated, this is CASSLGAPGGGETQYF.